The 5 T cell receptor beta chains reported below all come from one sample, sequenced in a study of cytomegalovirus exposure and HLA in healthy donors. Amplification used 60 Vbeta primers and 13 Jbeta primers. The table came from immunoSEQ multiplex PCR; TCRdb's copy has only in-frame clones and leaves some out. The sample yields 150,000 or so clones, around 75% seen once. The sample was PBMCs. The receptors derive from a man aged 30-40 years in good health and CMV-seropositive.

This chain links TRBV7-9 with TRBJ2-5; D perhaps matches TRBD1 (5 bases). This CDR3 has 14 amino acids. Per germline, CDR1 SEHNR and CDR2 FQNEAQ (reference sequence). Trimming removed 6 bases from V and 4 bases from J, with 15 bases in between. In DNA, the CDR3 is TGTGCCAGCAGACCTAGGGGTCTAGGAGAGACCCAGTACTTC. Translating gives CASRPRGLGETQYF.

This chain uses TRBV7-6 with TRBJ1-1; D unclear. Trimming took off 5 bases at V and 1 base at J, with 8 bases between the two ends. The CDR3 has 13 residues. Germline CDR1 SGHVS, CDR2 FNYEAQ. The CDR3 region has the DNA TGTGCCAGCAGCCCGGGAACGAACACTGAAGCTTTCTTT. Translating it yields CASSPGTNTEAFF.

The CDR3 here is CASSLQGGESEAFF. The CDR3, as DNA: TGTGCCAGCAGCTTACAAGGGGGCGAATCTGAAGCTTTCTTT. This chain uses TRBV5-8 with TRBJ1-1; 7 nucleotides line up with TRBD1. CDR3 length: 14 amino acids. From germline, CDR1 is SGHTS and CDR2 YDEGEE. The trim removed 2 bases at V and 6 bases at J, leaving 7 bases unmatched.

This clone appeared once. This sequence joins TRBV6-4 and TRBJ1-6; D gene ambiguous. Germline loops: CDR1 MRHNA, CDR2 SNTAGT. Deletions cut 3 bases from V and 7 bases from J, with 7 bases between. CDR3 length equals 13 residues. CDR3 region: CASSESSNSPLHF. The CDR3 DNA is TGTGCCAGCAGTGAATCTTCGAATTCACCCCTCCACTTT.

The rearrangement uses TRBV4-3 and TRBJ1-2; D not certain. V lost 4 bases to trimming and J lost 9 bases, with 15 bases between them. CDR1 and CDR2 from the germline V gene are LGHNA and YSLEER. CDR3 length: 13 amino acids. In DNA, the CDR3 is TGCGCCAGCAGCCCCTCCGGAGCCCCGCGCTACACCTTC. This codes for CASSPSGAPRYTF.